A single sample is the source of the 26 T cell receptor beta chains below, sequenced in a study of beta chain features in type 1 diabetes. As every portion of the isolated RNA was reverse transcribed, the sequencing read expressed TCRB transcripts. Sequencing used immunoSEQ multiplex PCR; TCRdb keeps in-frame clones, though not all of them. The repertoire holds around 250,000 clones, roughly two thirds seen once, with approximately 0.053% in the top ten. The material sequenced was naive CD4+ T cells from blood. Receptors were obtained from a man younger than 40 in good health.

V gene TRBV7-2 combines with J gene TRBJ2-3, with D unresolved. The CDR3 has 15 amino acids. Trimming cost V 1 base and J 6 bases, with 14 bases left between them. Germline values: CDR1 SGHTA, CDR2 FQGNSA. CDR3 nucleotides: TGTGCCAGCAGCTTAGATCGCTCCTTTGGGGATACGCAGTATTTT. Translating gives CASSLDRSFGDTQYF.

The chain is built from TRBV5-4 and TRBJ2-7; D gene ambiguous. Per germline, CDR1 SGHNT and CDR2 YYREEE (reference sequence). V dropped 0 bases and J dropped 2 bases, with 9 bases sitting between them. This CDR3 is 14 amino acids long. The chain's CDR3 is CASSLVAVPYEQYF. The CDR3 nucleotides read TGTGCCAGCAGCTTGGTGGCGGTTCCCTACGAGCAGTACTTC.

This chain connects TRBV7-2 to TRBJ1-4; a possible D gene is TRBD1 (5 bases). Germline CDR1 is SGHTA and CDR2 is FQGNSA. V dropped 5 bases and J dropped 5 bases, with 12 bases sitting between them. This CDR3 has 14 residues. In nucleotides, the CDR3 is TGTGCCAGCAGCCTTGCGGGGCGGAATGAAAAACTGTTTTTT. Its protein product is CASSLAGRNEKLFF.

The chain combines TRBV10-3 with TRBJ2-7, with D perhaps TRBD1 (6 bases). Germline V gene sequence: CDR1 ENHRY, CDR2 SYGVKD. The CDR3 has 13 residues. V was pared by 6 bases and J by 4 bases, with 13 bases between. The CDR3 here is CAISPGELYEQYF. The DNA for the CDR3 is TGTGCCATCAGCCCAGGGGAACTGTACGAGCAGTACTTC.

The chain combines TRBV7-9 with TRBJ2-5; D remains ambiguous. This CDR3 has 16 residues. The V and J ends lost 1 base and 2 bases respectively, with 14 bases between them. CDR1 and CDR2 (germline): SEHNR, FQNEAQ (reference sequence). In DNA form, the CDR3 reads TGTGCCAGCAGCTTAGGGGTCCCGGAGAGTCAAGAGACCCAGTACTTC. It is translated as CASSLGVPESQETQYF.

This clone has a handful of counts. Other DNA variants within this sample encode the same CDR3. The rearrangement joins TRBV29-1 to TRBJ2-7; TRBD1 agrees at 9 bases. J lost 3 bases, V lost 6 bases, and 3 bases had no gene match. In germline, CDR1 is SQVTM, CDR2 ANQGSEA. The CDR3 contains 12 residues. In DNA, the CDR3 is TGCAGCGTCCGGACAGGGGACTACGAGCAGTACTTC. It translates to CSVRTGDYEQYF.

CDR3 sequence (DNA): TGTGCCATTCGGACAGGGCAAGGTGATACGCAGTATTTT. Protein sequence: CAIRTGQGDTQYF. V gene TRBV10-3 combines with J gene TRBJ2-3; TRBD1 matches 8 bases. The CDR3 has 13 amino acids. Germline trimming cut 9 bases from V and 6 bases from J; bases unmatched to any gene: 8. Germline assignment: CDR1 ENHRY and CDR2 SYGVKD.

This clone was counted once. CDR3 sequence: CAWTSGRRRETQYF. In DNA, the CDR3 is TGTGCCTGGACCTCGGGACGTCGACGAGAGACCCAGTACTTC. The chain links TRBV30 to TRBJ2-5; TRBD1 or TRBD2 may be the D gene (5 bases each). There are 14 residues in the CDR3. Trimming left V 4 bases short and J 4 bases short, with 16 bases between. Germline-derived CDR1 and CDR2 are GTSNPN and SVGIG (reference sequence).

DNA for the CDR3: TGTGCCACCAGGGTACTAGCGGCCTCCACCGGGGAGCTGTTTTTT. It translates to CATRVLAASTGELFF. The rearrangement links TRBV15 to TRBJ2-2; 8 nucleotides agree with TRBD2. The ends lost 6 bases at V and 4 bases at J; junction bases unmatched: 7. The CDR3 runs 15 residues. The germline V gene encodes CDR1 LNHNV and CDR2 YYDKDF (reference sequence).

The chain couples TRBV5-1 to TRBJ2-3; D may match TRBD1 or TRBD2 (5 bases each). This CDR3 spans 14 amino acids. Germline CDR1 and CDR2: SGHRS and YFSETQ. V lost 2 bases and J 2 bases, leaving 9 bases between the germline ends. Here the CDR3 reads CASSFRDPTDTQYF. The CDR3 bases are TGCGCCAGCAGCTTCCGGGACCCCACAGATACGCAGTATTTT.

In this sample, this clone turned up once. V gene TRBV28 combines with J gene TRBJ2-1; TRBD1 is a possible D gene (5 bases). Trimming pared 4 bases from V and 0 bases from J, leaving 10 bases between. Looked up from germline, CDR1 is MDHEN and CDR2 is SYDVKM. CDR3 size: 15 residues. CDR3 amino acids: CASSSHRGSYNEQFF. The CDR3, as DNA: TGTGCCAGCAGTTCACATAGGGGCTCCTACAATGAGCAGTTCTTC. Full variable domain (missing parts from reference TRBV28 and TRBJ2-1): DVKVTQSSRYLVKRTGEKVFLECVQDMDHENMFWYRQDPGLGLRLIYFSYDVKMKEKGDIPEGYSVSREKKERFSLILESASTNQTSMYLCASSSHRGSYNEQFFGPGTRLTVL.

The genes are TRBV28 and TRBJ2-4, with D unclear. The CDR3 extends over 12 amino acids. With 6 bases removed from V and 9 bases from J, the gap between germline ends came to 12 bases. Germline CDR1 MDHEN, CDR2 SYDVKM. In DNA, the CDR3 is TGTGCCAGCAGCACCGGGCTCCGCATTCAGTACTTC. Its translation: CASSTGLRIQYF.

This clone was seen more than once but under ten times. V usage is TRBV29-1 and J usage is TRBJ1-1; D may be TRBD1 (6 bases). Trimming removed 1 base at V and 1 base at J, with 10 bases between. This CDR3 has 14 residues. CDR1 and CDR2 from the germline V gene are SQVTM and ANQGSEA. For the CDR3, the DNA is TGCAGCGTTGAAGTAACAGGGAAGAACACTGAAGCTTTCTTT. Translated: CSVEVTGKNTEAFF.

The CDR3 bases are TGTGCCAGCAGCTTGGGGTTGGACTCTGGGGCCAACGTCCTGACTTTC. Its protein product is CASSLGLDSGANVLTF. V and J are TRBV5-4 and TRBJ2-6; D remains unclear. V lost 0 bases and J 0 bases, leaving 7 bases between the germline ends. The CDR3 is made up of 16 amino acids. Germline loops: CDR1 SGHNT, CDR2 YYREEE (reference sequence). The complete variable domain, with remaining parts taken from reference TRBV5-4 and TRBJ2-6, reads ETGVTQSPTHLIKTRGQQVTLRCSSQSGHNTVSWYQQALGQGPQFIFQYYREEENGRGNFPPRFSGLQFPNYSSELNVNALELDDSALYLCASSLGLDSGANVLTFGAGSRLTVL.

The CDR3, as DNA: TGTGCCAGCAGCGCCCTAGGTCGGACAGGGTCCTCCTACAATGAGCAGTTCTTC. As protein: CASSALGRTGSSYNEQFF. The chain has TRBV7-8 and TRBJ2-1; 8 bases line up with TRBD1. The J segment lost 0 bases and the V segment lost 5 bases, leaving 12 bases of the junction unmatched. CDR3 length: 18 amino acids. Germline lookup yields CDR1 SGHVS and CDR2 FQNEAQ.

In this sample, this clone turned up a few times. V is TRBV25-1 and J is TRBJ2-3, with D perhaps being TRBD1 or TRBD2 (5 bases each). CDR3 length equals 15 residues. Germline lookup yields CDR1 MGHDK and CDR2 SYGVNS. V dropped 4 bases and J dropped 2 bases, with 13 bases sitting between them. CDR3 DNA: TGTGCCAGCAGTGCGCCGGGACCCAACACAGATACGCAGTATTTT. Its protein is CASSAPGPNTDTQYF.

The rearrangement uses TRBV2 and TRBJ1-1; no firm D call. Germline CDR1 is SNHLY and CDR2 is FYNNEI. Trimming removed 6 bases from V and 10 bases from J, with 12 bases in between. The CDR3 spans 11 residues. CDR3 nucleotide sequence: TGTGCCAGCAGGGGCGACACATCAGCTTTCTTT. Its protein is CASRGDTSAFF.

The gene calls are TRBV13 and TRBJ2-2; possible D gene TRBD1, 6 bases. CDR1 is PRHDT and CDR2 is FYEKMQ in the germline V gene (reference sequence). The CDR3 is made up of 16 amino acids. Trimming took 3 bases from V and 4 from J, leaving 15 bases between them. This CDR3 reads CASSFGRGGSTGELFF. The CDR3, as DNA: TGTGCCAGCAGCTTTGGCAGGGGTGGTAGCACCGGGGAGCTGTTTTTT.

In this sample, this clone turned up a few times. The sample holds other DNA sequences that translate to the same CDR3. V gene TRBV30 combines with J gene TRBJ2-5; D might be TRBD2 (5 bases). CDR1 is GTSNPN and CDR2 is SVGIG in the germline V gene (reference sequence). The CDR3 length is 12 residues. The V gene lost 4 bases and the J gene lost 4 bases, with 10 bases spanning the gap. CDR3 loop: CAWKAGAETQYF. The CDR3 DNA reads as TGTGCCTGGAAGGCGGGCGCAGAGACCCAGTACTTC.

For the CDR3, the DNA is TGCAGCTCCTGGGGGCAGTCTGCTTTAGGCGATGAGCAGTTCTTC. It specifies CSSWGQSALGDEQFF. This chain uses TRBV29-1 with TRBJ2-1; maybe TRBD1 (6 bases). The CDR3 contains 15 residues. V lost 8 bases to trimming and J lost 8 bases, with 25 bases between them. CDR1 and CDR2 from the germline V gene are SQVTM and ANQGSEA.

The chain employs TRBV7-2 and TRBJ2-7; 7 positions agree with TRBD1. Germline CDR1 reads SGHTA; CDR2 reads FQGNSA. The CDR3 contains 15 residues. V shed 0 bases, J shed 4 bases, and the junction held 6 bases outside the gene matches. The CDR3 nucleotides read TGTGCCAGCAGCTTAGCGGGAACAGGGGCGTACGAGCAGTACTTC. This gives the protein CASSLAGTGAYEQYF.

This chain connects TRBV5-6 to TRBJ2-5; 8 bases are shared with TRBD2. Germline CDR1 and CDR2: SGHDT and YYEEEE. This CDR3 has 16 amino acids. The trim removed 2 bases at V and 1 base at J, leaving 7 bases unmatched. The chain's CDR3 is CASSFGVAGIQETQYF. The DNA for the CDR3 is TGTGCCAGCAGCTTCGGGGTAGCGGGGATCCAAGAGACCCAGTACTTC.

This clone appeared once. The V and J genes are TRBV30 and TRBJ2-7; tentative D call: TRBD1 (5 bases). V was trimmed by 4 bases and J by 3 bases, leaving 10 bases between them. Germline V lookup: CDR1 GTSNPN, CDR2 SVGIG (reference sequence). The CDR3 has 12 amino acids. The CDR3 DNA is TGTGCCTGGACCCCCGGACACTACGAGCAGTACTTC. This codes for CAWTPGHYEQYF.

The V call is TRBV13, the J call TRBJ2-6; D uncertain. Germline CDR1 is PRHDT and CDR2 is FYEKMQ (reference sequence). V lost 2 bases and J 1 base, leaving 6 bases between the germline ends. CDR3 size: 15 residues. CDR3 sequence (DNA): TGTGCCAGCAGCTTATTCCTATCTGGGGCCAACGTCCTGACTTTC. Translating gives CASSLFLSGANVLTF.

In its sample, this clone was seen a few times. The chain is built from TRBV14 and TRBJ2-1, with D possibly TRBD1 on 6 matching bases. There are 15 residues in the CDR3. Germline lookup yields CDR1 SGHDN and CDR2 FVKESK. V gave up 7 bases and J gave up 4 bases, with 17 bases separating them. CDR3 coding DNA: TGTGCCAGCAACACAGGGACCCCATCTTACAATGAGCAGTTCTTC. Its translation is CASNTGTPSYNEQFF.

The chain links TRBV7-2 to TRBJ2-4; TRBD2 might be the D (5 bases). V lost 1 base to trimming and J lost 0 bases, with 10 bases between them. The CDR3 extends over 16 amino acids. CDR1 is SGHTA and CDR2 is FQGNSA in the germline V gene. Here the CDR3 DNA reads TGTGCCAGCAGCTTAGATGGCGGACTAGCCAAAAACATTCAGTACTTC. It yields the protein CASSLDGGLAKNIQYF. The complete variable domain, with remaining parts taken from reference TRBV7-2 and TRBJ2-4, reads GAGVSQSPSNKVTEKGKDVELRCDPISGHTALYWYRQSLGQGLEFLIYFQGNSAPDKSGLPSDRFSAERTGGSVSTLTIQRTQQEDSAVYLCASSLDGGLAKNIQYFGAGTRLSVL.